Only one count was recorded for the clone carrying this T cell receptor beta chain. The sample originates from a study of T cells in tumors after PD-1 blockade. Looking at the study overall: Mean per blood sample: about 110,000 templates (about 24,000-270,000), some 36,000 unique clonotypes.

Generated by immunoSEQ multiplex PCR, the TCRdb table keeps only in-frame clones and is missing some. Among about 15,000 clones listed, over 70% were seen once. V lost 5 bases and J lost 0; bases outside the gene matches: 2. This CDR3 has 14 amino acids. Germline loops: CDR1 MNHEY, CDR2 SVGAGI. Sequences were derived from PBMCs, sampled after anti-PD-1 treatment. The genes are TRBV6-5 and TRBJ2-7, with 9 positions matching TRBD1. The source is a human donor with basal cell carcinoma. CDR3 sequence (DNA): TGTGCCAGCAGTAGGGACAGGGTCTCCTACGAGCAGTACTTC. Translating it yields CASSRDRVSYEQYF.